This T cell receptor (beta chain) was sequenced during a study of T cell repertoires in cytomegalovirus infection. Overall study context: Matching HLA type, along with CMV infection, was indicated by public TCR beta signatures. Study findings and constraints: Dominating the ex vivo response were HLA-C-restricted CMV-specific TCR beta clonotypes. Identification of carriers of CMV plus the relevant HLA was performed using cumulative public TCR beta family frequency.

In this sample, this clonotype turned up many times. Antigen: not known. TCRdb ran MiXCR on the reads and lists one entry per CDR3 protein. The sample consists of hundreds of thousands of distinct CDR3 sequences, roughly 9.5% of them appearing once. The sequencing sample was made of PBMCs. The source of this sequence is a human donor in good health (CMV status not recorded). Some clones in this sample may be carry-over from other donors' samples.

This chain's CDR3 is CASSQDPGTKPEKLFF. CDR3 DNA sequence: TGCGCCAGCAGCCAAGATCCGGGGACAAAGCCTGAAAAACTGTTTTTT. The chain links TRBV4-3 to TRBJ1-4, with D possibly being TRBD1 (6 bases). This CDR3 region has 16 residues. V was trimmed by 0 bases and J by 7 bases, leaving 15 bases between them. Germline CDR1 reads LGHNA; CDR2 reads YSLEER.